This TCR beta chain is from a study of PD-L1 blockade in urothelial cancer. Study background: When blood samples were assessed, the median T cell count was around 140,000.

This clone was detected only a few times. The antigen remains undetermined. Time point noted: pretreatment peripheral blood. Notes on the study in general: Durable-benefit patients expanded tumor-associated blood clones more at 3 weeks. Survival was better when pretreatment blood TCR clonality fell below the median.

The protocol was immunoSEQ multiplex PCR, while the TCRdb copy is restricted to in-frame clones and leaves out a portion. The data contain 87,000 or so clones, roughly 89% of them singletons. The CDR3 is 10 residues long. Trimming left V 7 bases short and J 4 bases short, with 5 bases between. Germline V lookup: CDR1 SGHTA, CDR2 FQGNSA. The receptor was isolated from a man in his 60s with urothelial cancer. The J gene is TRBJ2-7, the V gene TRBV7-2, with D unclear. The input for sequencing was PBMCs, taken around atezolizumab (anti-PD-L1) treatment. This CDR3 is CASICYEQYF. In DNA, the CDR3 is TGTGCCAGCATCTGTTACGAGCAGTACTTC.